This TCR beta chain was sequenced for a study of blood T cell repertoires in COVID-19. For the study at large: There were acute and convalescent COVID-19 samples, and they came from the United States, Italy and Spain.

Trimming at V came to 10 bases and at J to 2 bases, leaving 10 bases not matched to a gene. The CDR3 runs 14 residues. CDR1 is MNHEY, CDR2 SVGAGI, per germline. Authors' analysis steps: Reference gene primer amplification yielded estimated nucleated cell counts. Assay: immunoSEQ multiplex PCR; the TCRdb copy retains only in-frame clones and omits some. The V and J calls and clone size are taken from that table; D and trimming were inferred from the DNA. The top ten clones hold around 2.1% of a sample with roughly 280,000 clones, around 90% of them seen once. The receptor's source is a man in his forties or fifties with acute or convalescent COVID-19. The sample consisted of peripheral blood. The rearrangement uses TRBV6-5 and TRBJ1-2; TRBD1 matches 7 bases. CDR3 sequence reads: CAIAPRGQNYGYTF. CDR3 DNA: TGTGCCATCGCCCCAAGGGGGCAGAACTATGGCTACACCTTC.